A selection of T cell receptor beta chains follows, all from one sample in a study of vaccination effects on CD4 cells after COVID-19. These TCRs' antigens remain unknown. Produced via immunoSEQ multiplex PCR; TCRdb's table is partial and in-frame only. The table records under 40,000 clones, 82% of them present only once. The starting material was CD4+ T cells from PBMCs cultured with HCoV-NL63 spike peptides, obtained after COVID-19 vaccination. These receptors originate from a human donor who received a COVID-19 vaccine. Some clones in this sample may be carry-over from other donors' samples. CDR3s leave out the opening cysteine and the closing phenylalanine or tryptophan. D genes are given only for firm matches. Clone size is not always given. Where it is, it says once, few, many or a class for expanded clones.

>TRBV7-3|TRBD1|NA|TRBJ1-2
ASSPTGQSGYT
>TRBV6-2/TRBV6-3|NA|NA|TRBJ1-5
ASSYASSNQPQH
>TRBV27|NA|once|TRBJ2-5
ASSFSKRETQY
>TRBV10-3|NA|NA|TRBJ1-2
ATRAVDYGYT
>TRBV19|NA|NA|TRBJ1-2
ASEGGGSYGYT
>TRBV7-3|NA|NA|TRBJ2-1
ASSIQGIDEQF
>TRBV5-1|TRBD2|NA|TRBJ2-3
ASGLLAGTDTQY
>TRBV7-8|NA|NA|TRBJ1-3
ASSLKGIRSGNTIY
>TRBV3-1/TRBV3-2|NA|NA|TRBJ1-3
ASSQGGDISGNTIY
>TRBV18|TRBD1|NA|TRBJ1-1
ASSPPGQRNTEAF
>TRBV5-1|TRBD1|NA|TRBJ1-1
ASSLDGQGRSTEAF
>TRBV30|NA|NA|TRBJ2-2
AQKLVGELF
>TRBV23-1|NA|NA|TRBJ1-5
ASSQSGGHQPQH
>TRBV2|NA|once|TRBJ1-6
ASSELGWDSPLH
>TRBV9|NA|NA|TRBJ2-1
ASSVAGAPYNEQF
>TRBV18|TRBD1|once|TRBJ1-1
ASSPTGENTEAF
>TRBV6-5|NA|NA|TRBJ2-1
ASSSPGYNEQF
>TRBV5-8|TRBD2|NA|TRBJ2-1
ASSQGLAGGNEQF